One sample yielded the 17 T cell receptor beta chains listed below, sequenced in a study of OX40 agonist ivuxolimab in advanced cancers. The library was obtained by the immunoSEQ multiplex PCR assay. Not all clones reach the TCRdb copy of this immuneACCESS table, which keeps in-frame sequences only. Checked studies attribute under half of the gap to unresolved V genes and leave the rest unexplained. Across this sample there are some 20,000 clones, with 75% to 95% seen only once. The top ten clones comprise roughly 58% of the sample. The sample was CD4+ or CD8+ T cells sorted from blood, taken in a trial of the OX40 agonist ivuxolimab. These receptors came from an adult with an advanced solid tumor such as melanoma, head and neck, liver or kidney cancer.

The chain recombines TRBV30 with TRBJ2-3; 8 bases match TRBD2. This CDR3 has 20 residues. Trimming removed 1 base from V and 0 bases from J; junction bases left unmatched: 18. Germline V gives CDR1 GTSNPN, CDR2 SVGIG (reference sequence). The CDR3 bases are TGTGCCTGGAGTGGTACTATGTTCCGGATAGCGGGGATGAGCACAGATACGCAGTATTTT. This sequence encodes CAWSGTMFRIAGMSTDTQYF.

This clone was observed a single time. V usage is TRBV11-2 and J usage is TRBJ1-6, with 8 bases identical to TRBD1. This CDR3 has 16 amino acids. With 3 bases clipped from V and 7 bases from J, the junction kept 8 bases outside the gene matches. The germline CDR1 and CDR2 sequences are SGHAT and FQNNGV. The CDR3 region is CASSFSRDRWNSPLHF. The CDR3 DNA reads TGTGCCAGCAGCTTCTCCCGGGACAGGTGGAATTCACCCCTCCACTTT.

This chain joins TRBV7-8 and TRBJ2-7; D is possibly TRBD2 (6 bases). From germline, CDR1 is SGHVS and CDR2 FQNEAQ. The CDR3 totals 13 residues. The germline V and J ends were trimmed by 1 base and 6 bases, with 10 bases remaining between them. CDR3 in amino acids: CASSLGGGVEQYF. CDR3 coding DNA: TGTGCCAGCAGCTTAGGAGGAGGGGTCGAGCAGTACTTC.

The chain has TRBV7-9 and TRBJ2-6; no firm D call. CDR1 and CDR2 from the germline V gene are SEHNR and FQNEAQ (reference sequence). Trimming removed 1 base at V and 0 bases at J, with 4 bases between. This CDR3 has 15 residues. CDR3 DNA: TGTGCCAGCAGCTTAGTAGGCTCTGGGGCCAACGTCCTGACTTTC. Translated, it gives CASSLVGSGANVLTF.

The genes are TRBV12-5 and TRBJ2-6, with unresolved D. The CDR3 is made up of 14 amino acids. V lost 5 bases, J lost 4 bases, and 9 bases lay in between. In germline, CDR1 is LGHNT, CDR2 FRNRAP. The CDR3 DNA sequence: TGTGCTAGTGGTCCCCCTAACGGGGCCAACGTCCTGACTTTC. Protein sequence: CASGPPNGANVLTF.

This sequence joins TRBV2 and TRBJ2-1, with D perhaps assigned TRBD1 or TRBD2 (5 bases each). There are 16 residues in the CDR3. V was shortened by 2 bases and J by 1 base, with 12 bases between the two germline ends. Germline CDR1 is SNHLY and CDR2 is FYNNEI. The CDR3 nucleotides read TGTGCCAGCAGTGAATGGGACCGTACTTCCTACAATGAGCAGTTCTTC. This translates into CASSEWDRTSYNEQFF.

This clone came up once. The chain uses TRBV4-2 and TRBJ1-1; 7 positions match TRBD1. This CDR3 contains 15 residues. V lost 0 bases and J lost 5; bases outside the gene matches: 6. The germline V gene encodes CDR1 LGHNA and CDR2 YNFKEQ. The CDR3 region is CASSQDRTGQTEAFF. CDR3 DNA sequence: TGTGCCAGCAGCCAAGATCGGACAGGACAGACTGAAGCTTTCTTT.

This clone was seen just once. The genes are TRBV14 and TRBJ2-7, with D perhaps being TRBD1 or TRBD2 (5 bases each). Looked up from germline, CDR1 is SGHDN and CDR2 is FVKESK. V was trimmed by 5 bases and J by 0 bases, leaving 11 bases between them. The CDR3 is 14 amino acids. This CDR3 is CASSLTGPSYEQYF. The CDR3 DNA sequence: TGTGCCAGCAGCTTAACGGGACCCTCCTACGAGCAGTACTTC.

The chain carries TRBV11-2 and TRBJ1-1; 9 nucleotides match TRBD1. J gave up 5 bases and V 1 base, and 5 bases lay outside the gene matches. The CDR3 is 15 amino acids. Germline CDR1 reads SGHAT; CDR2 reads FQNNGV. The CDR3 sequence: CASSLGTGVYTEAFF. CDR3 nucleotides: TGTGCCAGCAGCTTAGGGACAGGGGTTTATACTGAAGCTTTCTTT. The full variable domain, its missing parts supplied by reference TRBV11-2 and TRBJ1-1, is EAGVAQSPRYKIIEKRQSVAFWCNPISGHATLYWYQQILGQGPKLLIQFQNNGVVDDSQLPKDRFSAERLKGVDSTLKIQPAKLEDSAVYLCASSLGTGVYTEAFFGQGTRLTVV.

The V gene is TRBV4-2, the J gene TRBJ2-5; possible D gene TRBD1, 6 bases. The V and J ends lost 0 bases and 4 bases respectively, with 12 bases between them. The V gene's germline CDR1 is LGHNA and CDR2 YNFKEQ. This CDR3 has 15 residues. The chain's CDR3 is CASSQDAGERETQYF. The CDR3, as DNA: TGTGCCAGCAGCCAAGATGCAGGGGAGCGAGAGACCCAGTACTTC.

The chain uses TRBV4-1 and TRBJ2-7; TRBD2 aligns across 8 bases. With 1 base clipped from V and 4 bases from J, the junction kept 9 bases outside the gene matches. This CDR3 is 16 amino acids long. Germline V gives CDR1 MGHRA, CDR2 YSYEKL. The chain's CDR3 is CASSQVKSGGPYEQYF. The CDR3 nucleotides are TGCGCCAGCAGCCAAGTGAAGTCGGGGGGGCCGTACGAGCAGTACTTC.

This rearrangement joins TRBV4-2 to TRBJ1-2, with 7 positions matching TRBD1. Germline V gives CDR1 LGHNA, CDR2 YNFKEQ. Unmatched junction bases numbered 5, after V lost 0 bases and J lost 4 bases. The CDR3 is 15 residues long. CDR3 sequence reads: CASSQDVQGGYGYTF. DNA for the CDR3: TGTGCCAGCAGCCAAGACGTCCAGGGGGGCTATGGCTACACCTTC.

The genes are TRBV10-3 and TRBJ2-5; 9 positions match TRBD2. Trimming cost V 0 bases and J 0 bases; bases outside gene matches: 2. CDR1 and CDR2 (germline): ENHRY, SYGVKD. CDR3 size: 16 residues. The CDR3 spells CAISESAGGYQETQYF. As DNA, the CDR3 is TGTGCCATCAGTGAGTCGGCGGGGGGGTACCAAGAGACCCAGTACTTC.

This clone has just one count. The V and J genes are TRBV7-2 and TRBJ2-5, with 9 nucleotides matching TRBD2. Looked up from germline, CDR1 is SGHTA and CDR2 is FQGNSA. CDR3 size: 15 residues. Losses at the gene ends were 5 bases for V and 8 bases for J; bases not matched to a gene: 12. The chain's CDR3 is CASSQEWAGGPTQYF. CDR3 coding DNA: TGTGCCAGCAGCCAAGAATGGGCGGGGGGGCCTACCCAGTACTTC.

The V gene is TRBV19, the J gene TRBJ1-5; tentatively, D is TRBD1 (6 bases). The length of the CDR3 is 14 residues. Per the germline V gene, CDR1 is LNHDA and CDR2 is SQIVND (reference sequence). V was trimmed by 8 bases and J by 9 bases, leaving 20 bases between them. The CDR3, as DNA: TGTGCCAGTCAAGGGGGGCAGGCTGGCCGGCCCCAGCATTTT. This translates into CASQGGQAGRPQHF.

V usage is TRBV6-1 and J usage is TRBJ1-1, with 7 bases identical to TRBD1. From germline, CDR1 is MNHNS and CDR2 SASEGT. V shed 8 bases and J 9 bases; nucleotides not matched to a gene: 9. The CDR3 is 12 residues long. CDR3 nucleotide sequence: TGTGCCAGCGCGACCCCAGGGGGACAAGCTTTCTTT. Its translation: CASATPGGQAFF.

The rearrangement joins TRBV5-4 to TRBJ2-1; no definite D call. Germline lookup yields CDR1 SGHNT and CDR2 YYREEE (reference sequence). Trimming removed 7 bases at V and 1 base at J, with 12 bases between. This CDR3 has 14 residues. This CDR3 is CASCDSFSYNEQFF. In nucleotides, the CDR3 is TGTGCCAGCTGTGACTCCTTTTCCTACAATGAGCAGTTCTTC.